This T cell receptor (beta chain) is from a study of T cell responses to AZD1222 COVID-19 vaccine (dated by TCRdb to the early 2020s). For the study in its entirety: TCR sequencing was performed for about 250 trial participants, of whom about 200 were given two doses of AZD1222 and around 25 were given two doses of MenACWY control vaccine. Enrollment into the trials was organized by age into subgroups of 18-55, 56-69 and 70-plus years, and those subgroups contained 148, 28 and 57 TCR-sequenced participants, respectively. Overall results and qualifications from the work: Reportedly, close to half of the unique spike-specific TCRs recognized epitopes lying outside the regions that are mutated in the B.1.351 and B.1.1.7 variants. A significant rise in spike-specific TCR breadth and depth was observed after two AZD1222 doses relative to day 0 and relative to MenACWY recipients. Conclusions about previously exposed vaccinees are limited, since just a handful of AZD1222 recipients were seropositive for SARS-CoV-2 at baseline. The whole spike protein was spanned by vaccine-associated CD4 TCRs, and dominant responses were seen in regions 160-218 and 743-854. Because no samples from the day 14 peak response were available, repertoires could be characterized only after the peak T cell response. Participants were mostly white British and included more females than males, and it was suggested by the authors that clonal diversity may have been underestimated. The 56-69-year group was small, and its depth increase did not reach significance, likely because of low power.

The CDR3 regions of human TCRbeta chains were subjected to immunosequencing. For the original study's pipeline: Repertoire TCRs were matched against a reference library of SARS-CoV-2-specific TCRs generated with the MIRA antigen-specificity platform. Breadth meant the fraction of unique TCRs that were SARS-CoV-2-associated, whereas depth meant the fraction of total T cells that were SARS-CoV-2-associated. Using the MIRA data, every spike-specific TCR was mapped to the spike region that the TCR reacted to and assigned to either a CD4 or a CD8 class. Log10-transformed breadth and depth values were compared by one-way ANOVA with Sidak's multiple comparisons tests. TCRdb limited this immuneACCESS table to in-frame rearrangements with V and J called. A share of clones is missing; checked studies link under half to unresolved V genes, and the rest is unexplained. From that table come the V and J calls and clone size; the DNA was used to work out D and trimming. In this sample's table one finds about 140,000 clones. The ten top clones hold under 2.5% of the sample.

In light of the paper, this sample's time point label describes: baseline before first vaccination. Vaccinee samples were obtained from the UK trials COV001 and COV002, which included a single-blind randomized controlled phase 2/3 trial of AZD1222 (ChAdOx1 nCoV-19) in healthy adults. For TCRbeta chain sequencing, PBMC samples from trial participants were taken at day 0 and at day 28 after the second dose. As to this clone: Its antigen target is currently unknown.

Taken from the germline V gene, the CDR1 and CDR2 loops are MDHEN and SYDVKM. The junction shows trimming of 6 bases on V and 3 bases on J, and the gene matches do not reach 11 bases of it. The CDR3 numbers 15 residues from cysteine through phenylalanine. Only the CDR3 DNA is retained, 45 bases long and in frame from the first base. Sequencing input: peripheral blood. This clonotype was sampled from an adult in good health. This chain joins TRBV28 to TRBJ2-7, with 7 central nucleotides matching TRBD1. The CDR3 region reads CASSLGGFGIYEQYF. The DNA is as follows: TGTGCCAGCAGCTTAGGGGGCTTCGGTATCTACGAGCAGTACTTC.